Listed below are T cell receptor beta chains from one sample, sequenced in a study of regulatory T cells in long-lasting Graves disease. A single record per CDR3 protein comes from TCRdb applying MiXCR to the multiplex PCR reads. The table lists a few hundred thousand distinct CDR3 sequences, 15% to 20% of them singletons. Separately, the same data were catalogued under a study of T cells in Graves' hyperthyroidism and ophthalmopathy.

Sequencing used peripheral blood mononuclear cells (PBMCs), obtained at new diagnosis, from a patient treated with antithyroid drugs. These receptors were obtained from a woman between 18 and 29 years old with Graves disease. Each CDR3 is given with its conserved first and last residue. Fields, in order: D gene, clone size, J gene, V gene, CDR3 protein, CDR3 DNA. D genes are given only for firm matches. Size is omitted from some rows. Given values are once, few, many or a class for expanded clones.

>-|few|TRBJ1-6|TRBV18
CASSPDIYKLSSYNSPLHF
TGTGCCAGCTCACCAGATATTTACAAGTTGAGCTCCTATAATTCACCCCTCCACTTT
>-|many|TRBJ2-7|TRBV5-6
CASSPTGSGYEQYF
TGTGCCAGCAGCCCAACAGGGTCCGGGTACGAGCAGTACTTC
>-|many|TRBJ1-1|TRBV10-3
CAISDTMGSTEAFF
TGTGCCATCAGTGATACAATGGGAAGCACTGAAGCTTTCTTT
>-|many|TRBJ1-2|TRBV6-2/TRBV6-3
CASSEVGSESNGYTF
TGTGCCAGCAGTGAAGTTGGGTCAGAATCAAATGGCTACACCTTC
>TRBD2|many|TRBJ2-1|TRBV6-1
CASSLIGLAGANEQFF
TGTGCCAGCAGCCTGATCGGGCTAGCGGGGGCCAATGAGCAGTTCTTC
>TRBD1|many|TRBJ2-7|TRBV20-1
CSATQTAKGAYEQYF
TGCAGTGCTACCCAGACAGCGAAGGGGGCTTACGAGCAGTACTTC
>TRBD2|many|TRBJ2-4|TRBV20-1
CSAGGLAAAKNIQYF
TGCAGTGCTGGGGGACTAGCGGCAGCCAAAAACATTCAGTACTTC
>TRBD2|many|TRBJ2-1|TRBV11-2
CASSPLGTRGGEQFF
TGTGCCAGCAGCCCACTTGGGACCCGGGGGGGTGAGCAGTTCTTC
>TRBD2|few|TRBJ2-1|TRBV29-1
CSVDRGSFNEQFF
TGCAGCGTTGATCGCGGGAGCTTCAATGAGCAGTTCTTC
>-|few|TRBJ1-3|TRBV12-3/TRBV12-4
CASSPTVGSGNTIYF
TGTGCCAGCAGCCCGACCGTGGGCTCTGGAAACACCATATATTTT
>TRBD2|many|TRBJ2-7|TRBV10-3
CATKPSGALVLEQYF
TGTGCCACCAAACCCAGCGGGGCGCTGGTACTCGAGCAGTACTTC
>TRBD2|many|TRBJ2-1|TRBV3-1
CASSQGGGASGNEQFF
TGTGCCAGCAGCCAGGGCGGGGGGGCCTCGGGCAATGAGCAGTTCTTC
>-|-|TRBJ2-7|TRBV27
CASSAGWGAAQYF
TGTGCCAGCAGTGCCGGATGGGGGGCGGCGCAGTACTTC
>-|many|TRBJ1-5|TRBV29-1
CSVESGQGRNQPQHF
TGCAGCGTTGAGTCGGGGCAGGGCCGCAATCAGCCCCAGCATTTT
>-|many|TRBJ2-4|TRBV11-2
CASSLDRPGTWAF
TGTGCCAGCAGCTTAGATCGCCCCGGTACCTGGGCCTTC
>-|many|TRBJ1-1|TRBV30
CAWSRGSTEAFF
TGTGCCTGGAGTCGGGGAAGCACTGAAGCTTTCTTT
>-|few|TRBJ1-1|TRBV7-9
CASSLTADHTEAFF
TGTGCCAGCAGCTTAACAGCGGACCACACTGAAGCTTTCTTT
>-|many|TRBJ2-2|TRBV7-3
CASSLGSTGELFF
TGTGCCAGCAGCTTAGGGTCTACCGGGGAGCTGTTTTTT